The clone carrying this T cell receptor (beta chain) has a count of ten or more. The time point denotes: patch test 3, about 24 weeks after DPC sensitization. As to treatment: therapeutic diphenylcyclopropenone sensitization with weekly scalp DPC. In TCRdb, the RACE reads were re-called with MiXCR into one record per CDR3 protein. This sample has about 52,000 distinct CDR3 sequences, with 8% to 10% found just once. This CDR3 is built from 15 residues. CDR1 is SGHRS, CDR2 YFSETQ, per germline. V was clipped by 6 bases and J by 0 bases, with 12 bases between them. The source of the sample is a study of human T cells and chemical hapten exposure.

This clonotype was sampled from a woman between 40 and 55 years old with alopecia areata. Some clones in this sample may be carry-over from other donors' samples. The chain joins TRBV5-1 to TRBJ1-4; D is undetermined. The sample consisted of whole blood, taken in connection with sensitization to the hapten diphenylcyclopropenone (DPC). CDR3 in amino acids: CASTMTGATNEKLFF. CDR3 DNA: TGCGCCAGCACCATGACGGGAGCAACTAATGAAAAACTGTTTTTT.